Listed below are T cell receptor beta chains from one sample, sequenced in a study of early T cells in non-severe SARS-CoV-2 infection. TCRdb re-analysed the 5' RACE reads in MiXCR, keeping a single row per CDR3 protein. The data contain about 110,000 distinct CDR3 sequences, 10% to 15% of them seen just once; the ten biggest clones take up less than 4.5%. The sample was whole blood, taken at baseline. The receptors shown here come from an adult who was a healthcare worker with PCR-confirmed SARS-CoV-2 infection or an uninfected control (not recorded which). Both conserved end residues are part of each CDR3. The order of the fields is J gene, clone size, D gene, V gene, CDR3 length, CDR3 DNA, CDR3 protein. D genes are given only for firm matches. The size field is filled for only some rows; it gives once, few, many or a size class.

j_gene: TRBJ2-3; abundance: many; d_gene: TRBD2; v_gene: TRBV6-4; len: 14; CDR3nt: TGTGCCAGCAGTGATACCGGGGGGATAGATACGCAGTATTTT; CDR3aa: CASSDTGGIDTQYF
j_gene: TRBJ2-5; abundance: many; d_gene: -; v_gene: TRBV2; len: 13; CDR3nt: TGTGCCAGCAGTGAATGGAAGCCGGAGACCCAGTACTTC; CDR3aa: CASSEWKPETQYF
j_gene: TRBJ1-1; abundance: -; d_gene: -; v_gene: TRBV5-1; len: 14; CDR3nt: TGCGCCAGCAGCTTGAAGAGGGCAGACACTGAAGCTTTCTTT; CDR3aa: CASSLKRADTEAFF
j_gene: TRBJ1-1; abundance: few; d_gene: -; v_gene: TRBV20-1; len: 13; CDR3nt: TGCAGTGCTAGGCTCAGGGCGAACACTGAAGCTTTCTTT; CDR3aa: CSARLRANTEAFF
j_gene: TRBJ1-6; abundance: few; d_gene: -; v_gene: TRBV3-1; len: 13; CDR3nt: TGTGCCAGCAGCCAAAGAGGGGGGTCACCCCTCCACTTT; CDR3aa: CASSQRGGSPLHF
j_gene: TRBJ2-5; abundance: -; d_gene: TRBD2; v_gene: TRBV12-3/TRBV12-4; len: 17; CDR3nt: TGTGCCAGCAGTTTCACCCCACTAGCGGGGAGCCAAGAGACCCAGTACTTC; CDR3aa: CASSFTPLAGSQETQYF
j_gene: TRBJ2-3; abundance: many; d_gene: TRBD2; v_gene: TRBV20-1; len: 17; CDR3nt: TGCAGTGCTAGTGGACTAGCGGGAGCGAGCGGGACAGATACGCAGTATTTT; CDR3aa: CSASGLAGASGTDTQYF
j_gene: TRBJ2-1; abundance: -; d_gene: -; v_gene: TRBV2; len: 12; CDR3nt: TGTGCCACCTTGTCTACGTACAATGAGCAGTTCTTC; CDR3aa: CATLSTYNEQFF
j_gene: TRBJ1-1; abundance: -; d_gene: TRBD1; v_gene: TRBV11-1; len: 14; CDR3nt: TGTGCCAGCAGCTTGGACAGGGGGCAAAATGAAGCTTTCTTT; CDR3aa: CASSLDRGQNEAFF
j_gene: TRBJ2-1; abundance: many; d_gene: -; v_gene: TRBV20-1; len: 14; CDR3nt: TGCAGTGCTAGTCAGGGTACACAGATGGGTGAGCAGTTCTTC; CDR3aa: CSASQGTQMGEQFF
j_gene: TRBJ1-1; abundance: many; d_gene: -; v_gene: TRBV7-9; len: 12; CDR3nt: TGTGCCAGCAGCTTATCCCAGAGTGAAGCTTTCTTT; CDR3aa: CASSLSQSEAFF
j_gene: TRBJ2-5; abundance: few; d_gene: -; v_gene: TRBV20-1; len: 11; CDR3nt: TGCAGTGCTAGGATAAGAGAGACCCAGTACTTC; CDR3aa: CSARIRETQYF
j_gene: TRBJ1-1; abundance: many; d_gene: -; v_gene: TRBV3-1; len: 13; CDR3nt: TGTGCCAGCAGCCAGGGTTGGGGCACTGAAGCTTTCTTT; CDR3aa: CASSQGWGTEAFF
j_gene: TRBJ1-2; abundance: few; d_gene: -; v_gene: TRBV16; len: 12; CDR3nt: TGTGCCAGCAGCCAATCTTACTATGGCTACACCTTC; CDR3aa: CASSQSYYGYTF
j_gene: TRBJ1-1; abundance: -; d_gene: TRBD1; v_gene: TRBV7-9; len: 15; CDR3nt: TGTGCCAGCAGCTTATTTACAGGGGTGGGCACTGAAGCTTTCTTT; CDR3aa: CASSLFTGVGTEAFF
j_gene: TRBJ2-7; abundance: many; d_gene: TRBD1; v_gene: TRBV2; len: 16; CDR3nt: TGTGCCAGCAGTGAATCCGTCGCAGGGGGATCCTACGAGCAGTACTTC; CDR3aa: CASSESVAGGSYEQYF
j_gene: TRBJ1-2; abundance: many; d_gene: -; v_gene: TRBV2; len: 15; CDR3nt: TGTGCCAGCAGAGCTGCTCCCCAGGCTCTCTATGGCTACACCTTC; CDR3aa: CASRAAPQALYGYTF
j_gene: TRBJ2-3; abundance: few; d_gene: -; v_gene: TRBV19; len: 12; CDR3nt: TGTGCCAGTAGTGTCGGGAGAGGTACGCAGTATTTT; CDR3aa: CASSVGRGTQYF
j_gene: TRBJ2-7; abundance: -; d_gene: -; v_gene: TRBV18; len: 16; CDR3nt: TGTGCCAGCTCACCCATGTCAGGGGACGTTGCCTCCGAGCAGTACTTC; CDR3aa: CASSPMSGDVASEQYF
j_gene: TRBJ2-7; abundance: -; d_gene: -; v_gene: TRBV5-1; len: 14; CDR3nt: TGCGCCAGCAGCCCCGACGGAGGAGCCTACGAGCAGTACTTC; CDR3aa: CASSPDGGAYEQYF
j_gene: TRBJ2-7; abundance: -; d_gene: TRBD2; v_gene: TRBV7-2; len: 16; CDR3nt: TGTGCCAGCAGCTTAGCGTCTAGCGGTGCCTCCTACGAGCAGTACTTC; CDR3aa: CASSLASSGASYEQYF
j_gene: TRBJ2-4; abundance: -; d_gene: TRBD2; v_gene: TRBV29-1; len: 14; CDR3nt: TGCAGCGTCGAACTAGCGGGAGGTAGTTTCATTCAGTACTTC; CDR3aa: CSVELAGGSFIQYF
j_gene: TRBJ2-3; abundance: -; d_gene: -; v_gene: TRBV7-9; len: 16; CDR3nt: TGTGCCAGCAGCTTTCAGCGTTCCTCTAGCACAGATACGCAGTATTTT; CDR3aa: CASSFQRSSSTDTQYF
j_gene: TRBJ1-4; abundance: medium-sized; d_gene: -; v_gene: TRBV5-4; len: 15; CDR3nt: TGTGCCAGCAGCTTAAACAGGGCAGTCAATGAAAAACTGTTTTTT; CDR3aa: CASSLNRAVNEKLFF
j_gene: TRBJ2-1; abundance: -; d_gene: TRBD1; v_gene: TRBV27; len: 15; CDR3nt: TGTGCCAGCGAAAACAGGGGGCGGGGGTACAATGAGCAGTTCTTC; CDR3aa: CASENRGRGYNEQFF
j_gene: TRBJ2-3; abundance: few; d_gene: TRBD2; v_gene: TRBV12-3/TRBV12-4; len: 15; CDR3nt: TGTGCCAGCAGTTTAGGCGGGGGGGCCTTAGATACGCAGTATTTT; CDR3aa: CASSLGGGALDTQYF
j_gene: TRBJ2-7; abundance: -; d_gene: -; v_gene: TRBV9; len: 14; CDR3nt: TGTGCCAGCAGCGTAGAAGGCGGGATGGACGAGCAGTACTTC; CDR3aa: CASSVEGGMDEQYF
j_gene: TRBJ2-1; abundance: -; d_gene: TRBD1; v_gene: TRBV18; len: 15; CDR3nt: TGTGCCAGCTCACTCGGACAGGGCCTAACGGCGGAGCAGTTCTTC; CDR3aa: CASSLGQGLTAEQFF
j_gene: TRBJ2-7; abundance: -; d_gene: -; v_gene: TRBV5-5; len: 13; CDR3nt: TGTGCCAGCAGCTTCCCCGGGTCCTACGAGCAGTACTTC; CDR3aa: CASSFPGSYEQYF
j_gene: TRBJ2-7; abundance: few; d_gene: -; v_gene: TRBV10-3; len: 12; CDR3nt: TGTGCCATCAGTGACTCCGGAGTGTGGCAGTACTTC; CDR3aa: CAISDSGVWQYF
j_gene: TRBJ1-2; abundance: -; d_gene: -; v_gene: TRBV20-1; len: 12; CDR3nt: TGCAGTGCCTCGCATTCTAACTATGGCTACACCTTC; CDR3aa: CSASHSNYGYTF
j_gene: TRBJ1-4; abundance: few; d_gene: -; v_gene: TRBV29-1; len: 13; CDR3nt: TGCAGCGTTGTGGGTGGGGAAAGAGCGAAACTGTTTTTT; CDR3aa: CSVVGGERAKLFF
j_gene: TRBJ2-1; abundance: -; d_gene: TRBD1; v_gene: TRBV5-5; len: 16; CDR3nt: TGTGCCAGCAGCTTGACCCCAGGGGGCAATGTCAATGAGCAGTTCTTC; CDR3aa: CASSLTPGGNVNEQFF
j_gene: TRBJ2-7; abundance: -; d_gene: TRBD2; v_gene: TRBV3-1; len: 14; CDR3nt: TGTGCCAGCAGCCGACTAGCGGGGCACTACGAGCAGTACTTC; CDR3aa: CASSRLAGHYEQYF
j_gene: TRBJ2-7; abundance: -; d_gene: -; v_gene: TRBV5-4; len: 12; CDR3nt: TGTGCCAGCAGCCGGGCCCACCGGGAGCAGTACTTC; CDR3aa: CASSRAHREQYF
j_gene: TRBJ2-5; abundance: -; d_gene: -; v_gene: TRBV24-1; len: 15; CDR3nt: TGTGCCACCAGTGATCCCAGACAGGCCCTGGAGACCCAGTACTTC; CDR3aa: CATSDPRQALETQYF
j_gene: TRBJ2-7; abundance: -; d_gene: TRBD1; v_gene: TRBV6-6; len: 14; CDR3nt: TGTGCCAGCAACCCTACAGGGGCGGCCTACGAGCAGTACTTC; CDR3aa: CASNPTGAAYEQYF